This TCR beta chain was documented in a study of control samples from healthy donors and cancer patients (dated by TCRdb to the early 2020s). The library relied on the immunoSEQ multiplex PCR assay. This is the immuneACCESS table as TCRdb keeps it, with only in-frame sequences that have V and J called. A part of the clones is gone; compared with another copy, unresolved V genes explain less than half, and the rest is unexplained. The sample table holds 85,000 to 120,000 clones, of which approximately 90% were seen once. Of the sample, 2% to 2.5% is held by the ten largest clones. This clone was recorded a few times. Its antigen has not been determined. Base qualities were left out, and no much larger clone turns up one base away. V is pared back by 6 bases and J by 7 bases, with 15 bases lying between the germline termini. Inclusive of the bounding cysteine and phenylalanine, the CDR3 is 13 residues long. CDR3 DNA only is kept here, 39 bases in frame from base 1. The germline V gene specifies MDHEN as CDR1 and SYDVKM as CDR2.

The TCR was taken from a woman younger than 35 in good health. The sample taken for sequencing was blood. This receptor chain uses TRBV28 and TRBJ1-2, with the D gene not clear enough to name. DNA sequence: TGTGCCAGCAGGCTCAGGAGGGTGGTTGGCTACACCTTC. Its protein reads: CASRLRRVVGYTF.